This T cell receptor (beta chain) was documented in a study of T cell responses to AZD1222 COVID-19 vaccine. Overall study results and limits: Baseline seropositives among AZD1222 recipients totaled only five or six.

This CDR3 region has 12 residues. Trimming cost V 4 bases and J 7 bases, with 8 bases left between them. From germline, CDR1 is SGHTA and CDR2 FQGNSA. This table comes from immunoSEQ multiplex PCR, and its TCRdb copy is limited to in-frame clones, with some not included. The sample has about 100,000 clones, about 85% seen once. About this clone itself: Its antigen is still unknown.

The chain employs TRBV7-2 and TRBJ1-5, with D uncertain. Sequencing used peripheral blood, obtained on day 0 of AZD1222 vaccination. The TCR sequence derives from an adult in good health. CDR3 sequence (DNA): TGTGCCAGCAGCTCGGGCGGCCAGCCCCAGCATTTT. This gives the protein CASSSGGQPQHF. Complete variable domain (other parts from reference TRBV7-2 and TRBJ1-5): GAGVSQSPSNKVTEKGKDVELRCDPISGHTALYWYRQSLGQGLEFLIYFQGNSAPDKSGLPSDRFSAERTGGSVSTLTIQRTQQEDSAVYLCASSSGGQPQHFGDGTRLSIL.